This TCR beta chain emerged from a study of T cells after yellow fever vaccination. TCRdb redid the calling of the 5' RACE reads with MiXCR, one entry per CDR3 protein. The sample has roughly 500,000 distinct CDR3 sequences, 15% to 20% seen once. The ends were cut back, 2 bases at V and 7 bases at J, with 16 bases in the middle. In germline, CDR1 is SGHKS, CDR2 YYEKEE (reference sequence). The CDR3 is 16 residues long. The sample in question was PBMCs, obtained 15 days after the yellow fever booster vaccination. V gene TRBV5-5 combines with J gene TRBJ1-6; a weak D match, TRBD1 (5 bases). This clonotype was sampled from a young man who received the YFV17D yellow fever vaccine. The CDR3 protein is CASSFQGQPKNSPLHF. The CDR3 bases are TGTGCCAGCAGCTTTCAAGGACAACCGAAAAATTCACCCCTCCACTTT.